Sequencing of this T cell receptor (beta chain) was carried out in a study of blood T cell repertoires in COVID-19. Clones were sequenced by immunoSEQ multiplex PCR, and TCRdb holds only the in-frame ones, with some missing. The profile shows roughly 240,000 clones, roughly 86% of them singletons. V was trimmed by 5 bases and J by 0 bases, leaving 11 bases between them. Germline V gene sequence: CDR1 SGHVS, CDR2 FNYEAQ. This CDR3 region has 15 residues. Sequencing was performed on peripheral blood. This chain joins TRBV7-6 and TRBJ1-5; D is unresolved. The clonotype originates from a woman in her twenties or thirties who had recovered from COVID-19. Here the CDR3 reads CASSPRVYSNQPQHF. The CDR3 region has the DNA TGTGCCAGCAGCCCCCGGGTTTATAGCAATCAGCCCCAGCATTTT.